Listed here are 29 T cell receptor beta chains from one sample, sequenced in a study of CD8+ T cells in alopecia areata (dated by TCRdb to 2016 to 2018). In light of the paper, this sample's treatment or condition label describes: oral pan-JAK inhibitor, 5-10 mg twice daily. To prepare the library, the immunoSEQ multiplex PCR assay was applied. For TCR sequencing, RNA was extracted from every sample and reverse transcribed into cDNA to serve as template. TCRdb provides this immuneACCESS table in a form limited to in-frame rearrangements. Some clones are lacking; in checked studies, under half of them reflect an unresolved V gene, and why the rest are absent is not known. For this sample there are some 180,000 clones; approximately 50% appear just once. The biggest ten clones account for roughly 9.1% of the sample. The specimen was CD8+ T cells sorted from blood, collected at week 52, from a patient treated with tofacitinib. These TCRs come from a human donor with alopecia areata.

The V gene is TRBV19, the J gene TRBJ1-5, with TRBD1 as a possible D gene (6 bases). Per germline, CDR1 LNHDA and CDR2 SQIVND (reference sequence). The V gene lost 3 bases and the J gene lost 5 bases, with 14 bases spanning the gap. This CDR3 has 15 amino acids. In DNA, the CDR3 is TGTGCCAGTAGTATGCGGGGGCTCGGTCATCAGCCCCAGCATTTT. It translates to CASSMRGLGHQPQHF.

This rearrangement joins TRBV9 to TRBJ2-2; no clear D. This CDR3 has 14 residues. V was shortened by 4 bases and J by 6 bases, with 13 bases between the two germline ends. The germline V gene encodes CDR1 SGDLS and CDR2 YYNGEE. The CDR3 is CASSLRASAGELFF. In nucleotides, the CDR3 is TGTGCCAGCAGCTTACGGGCGAGCGCCGGGGAGCTGTTTTTT.

This clone has more than one count but fewer than ten. This sequence joins TRBV7-9 and TRBJ2-7; D possibly matches TRBD1 or TRBD2 (5 bases each). The CDR3 length is 12 residues. Trimming pared 5 bases from V and 6 bases from J, leaving 11 bases between. Germline values: CDR1 SEHNR, CDR2 FQNEAQ (reference sequence). The CDR3: CASSHDGAEQYF. The CDR3, as DNA: TGTGCCAGCAGCCACGACGGGGCCGAGCAGTACTTC.

V is TRBV9 and J is TRBJ2-7; 8 bases line up with TRBD1. This CDR3 comprises 14 residues. Trimming cost V 3 bases and J 1 base; bases outside gene matches: 3. Germline V CDR1 and CDR2: SGDLS, YYNGEE. CDR3 sequence: CASSEGTGSYEQYF. The CDR3 DNA is TGTGCCAGCAGCGAGGGGACAGGATCCTACGAGCAGTACTTC.

There are a few counts of this clone. V and J are TRBV7-9 and TRBJ2-7; the match to TRBD2 covers 12 bases. V lost 4 bases and J lost 2; bases outside the gene matches: 0. Germline CDR1 and CDR2: SEHNR and FQNEAQ (reference sequence). The CDR3 runs to 14 residues. The CDR3 is CASSWTSGAYEQYF. CDR3 DNA sequence: TGTGCCAGCAGCTGGACTAGCGGGGCCTACGAGCAGTACTTC.

This chain links TRBV19 with TRBJ2-5; D is uncertain. The V gene lost 4 bases and the J gene lost 7 bases, with 13 bases spanning the gap. The V gene's germline CDR1 is LNHDA and CDR2 SQIVND (reference sequence). The CDR3 is 13 residues long. CDR3 region: CASSTGQKGTQYF. CDR3 DNA sequence: TGTGCCAGTAGTACCGGGCAGAAGGGGACCCAGTACTTC.

This rearrangement joins TRBV2 to TRBJ1-2; unclear D gene. V was clipped by 8 bases and J by 13 bases, with 11 bases between them. The CDR3 totals 9 residues. The germline CDR1 and CDR2 sequences are SNHLY and FYNNEI. The CDR3 coding sequence is TGTGCCAGCGGGTGGCGTATCACCTTC. Translated: CASGWRITF.

A word on this clone: A read error may account for a junction end that differs from germline. The J gene is TRBJ2-2, the V gene TRBV10-2; D remains unclear. CDR3 length: 12 amino acids. CDR1 is WSHSY and CDR2 is SAAADI in the germline V gene. In DNA, the CDR3 is TGCGCCAGCAGGGAGTGGCCCGGGGAGCTGTTTTTT. It specifies CASREWPGELFF.

The rearrangement joins TRBV27 to TRBJ2-7, with 8 bases that match TRBD2. Germline V gene sequence: CDR1 MNHEY, CDR2 SMNVEV (reference sequence). This CDR3 region has 13 residues. V shed 2 bases and J 3 bases; nucleotides not matched to a gene: 0. The CDR3 DNA sequence: TGTGCCAGCAGTTTAGCGGGGGGCTACGAGCAGTACTTC. This encodes CASSLAGGYEQYF.

J is TRBJ1-1 and V is TRBV29-1; D gene uncertain. CDR3 length equals 11 residues. In germline, CDR1 is SQVTM, CDR2 ANQGSEA. The V end was cut by 5 bases, the J end by 5 bases, with 9 bases between. The CDR3 loop is CSVMPATEAFF. The CDR3 nucleotides are TGCAGCGTTATGCCAGCGACTGAAGCTTTCTTT.

The genes are TRBV6-5 and TRBJ2-4; TRBD2 agrees at 7 bases. With 3 bases clipped from V and 6 bases from J, the junction kept 8 bases outside the gene matches. CDR3 length equals 15 residues. Germline V lookup: CDR1 MNHEY, CDR2 SVGAGI. CDR3 DNA sequence: TGTGCCAGCAGTTATGGAGGGGAGGGTTTAAACATTCAGTACTTC. It translates to CASSYGGEGLNIQYF.

This clone was detected only a few times. This rearrangement joins TRBV7-2 to TRBJ2-1; TRBD2 aligns across 8 bases. With 5 bases clipped from V and 0 bases from J, the junction kept 6 bases outside the gene matches. The CDR3 runs to 16 residues. Germline V CDR1 and CDR2: SGHTA, FQGNSA. The CDR3 coding sequence is TGTGCCAGCAGCACCGATGCGGGGGGCTCCTACAATGAGCAGTTCTTC. It yields the protein CASSTDAGGSYNEQFF.

This clone has just a few counts. V usage is TRBV7-8 and J usage is TRBJ2-1; 7 bases are shared with TRBD1. With 4 bases clipped from V and 3 bases from J, the junction kept 9 bases outside the gene matches. This CDR3 spans 16 amino acids. The germline CDR1 and CDR2 sequences are SGHVS and FQNEAQ. The CDR3, as DNA: TGTGCCAGCAGCTCGTTAGGGGACAGCCGCTACAATGAGCAGTTCTTC. Its translation is CASSSLGDSRYNEQFF.

The chain joins TRBV29-1 to TRBJ2-3; 8 bases are a match to TRBD2. CDR1 is SQVTM and CDR2 is ANQGSEA in the germline V gene. The trim removed 0 bases at V and 0 bases at J, leaving 5 bases unmatched. The CDR3 totals 16 residues. The CDR3 region is CSVEDRGGLSTDTQYF. CDR3 bases: TGCAGCGTTGAAGATCGGGGGGGGCTTAGCACAGATACGCAGTATTTT.

This sequence joins TRBV27 and TRBJ2-1; D unresolved. V shed 5 bases and J shed 9 bases, with 11 bases lying between them. From germline, CDR1 is MNHEY and CDR2 SMNVEV (reference sequence). CDR3 length equals 12 residues. CDR3 sequence (DNA): TGTGCCAGCAGTCCCCTAGGGCCTGAGCAGTTCTTC. It specifies CASSPLGPEQFF.

This clone appeared a few times. The chain joins TRBV29-1 to TRBJ2-7; no reliable D call. The CDR3 runs 13 residues. V shed 2 bases and J shed 2 bases, with 10 bases lying between them. Germline CDR1 is SQVTM and CDR2 is ANQGSEA. CDR3 sequence reads: CSVESSRTYEQYF. The DNA of the CDR3 is TGCAGCGTTGAAAGTTCACGGACCTACGAGCAGTACTTC.

V is TRBV5-6 and J is TRBJ1-1, with D unclear. Trimming cost V 4 bases and J 1 base, with 8 bases left between them. The CDR3 is 13 amino acids. CDR1 SGHDT and CDR2 YYEEEE come from the germline V gene. Written as DNA, the CDR3 is TGTGCCAGCAGCCCTACACCGAACACTGAAGCTTTCTTT. Protein sequence: CASSPTPNTEAFF.

The rearrangement links TRBV9 to TRBJ2-1; 10 nucleotides match TRBD2. The CDR3 totals 16 residues. The germline gives CDR1 SGDLS, CDR2 YYNGEE. The ends lost 3 bases at V and 9 bases at J; junction bases unmatched: 12. CDR3 residues: CASSGGLAGGLSEQFF. CDR3 DNA: TGTGCCAGCAGCGGAGGGTTAGCGGGGGGCCTGAGTGAGCAGTTCTTC.

The genes are TRBV5-6 and TRBJ2-7; D may be TRBD1 (6 bases). There are 13 residues in the CDR3. Germline V gene lookup returns CDR1 SGHDT and CDR2 YYEEEE. V lost 4 bases and J 2 bases, leaving 10 bases between the germline ends. This CDR3 reads CASSPGTTYEQYF. CDR3 in DNA: TGTGCCAGCAGCCCCGGGACAACCTACGAGCAGTACTTC.

This rearrangement joins TRBV27 to TRBJ1-2; possibly TRBD1 for D (5 bases). This CDR3 spans 13 amino acids. Germline V lookup: CDR1 MNHEY, CDR2 SMNVEV (reference sequence). V was cut by 1 base and J by 8 bases, with 11 bases left in between. CDR3 protein: CASSLWQGGGYTF. As DNA, the CDR3 is TGTGCCAGCAGTTTATGGCAGGGAGGGGGCTACACCTTC.

This clone was seen a few times. The CDR3 loop is CASSLIPGTGGTGELFF. The CDR3 DNA sequence: TGTGCCAGCAGCCTCATCCCCGGGACAGGGGGCACCGGGGAGCTGTTTTTT. The V gene is TRBV27, the J gene TRBJ2-2; 11 nucleotides align to TRBD1. The CDR3 is made up of 17 amino acids. Germline CDR1 and CDR2: MNHEY and SMNVEV (reference sequence). Unmatched junction bases numbered 10, after V lost 6 bases and J lost 4 bases.

The V and J genes are TRBV5-6 and TRBJ2-5, with D possibly being TRBD1 or TRBD2 (5 bases each). Looked up from germline, CDR1 is SGHDT and CDR2 is YYEEEE. V was trimmed by 5 bases and J by 5 bases, leaving 13 bases between them. CDR3 length equals 13 residues. As DNA, the CDR3 is TGTGCCAGCAGACAGAGGGGACGGGAGACCCAGTACTTC. It codes for CASRQRGRETQYF.

The chain is built from TRBV19 and TRBJ2-7; 8 positions match TRBD2. The CDR3 length is 15 residues. Germline loops: CDR1 LNHDA, CDR2 SQIVND (reference sequence). V dropped 3 bases and J dropped 5; count of bases not matched to a gene: 9. CDR3 protein: CASSIGVAGINEQYF. CDR3 sequence (DNA): TGTGCCAGTAGTATTGGGGTAGCGGGGATCAACGAGCAGTACTTC.

This clone was picked up a small number of times. The chain couples TRBV7-6 to TRBJ1-5, with no clear D. Trimming took off 3 bases at V and 2 bases at J, with 8 bases between the two ends. Germline V gene sequence: CDR1 SGHVS, CDR2 FNYEAQ. The CDR3 loop spans 14 amino acids. Here the CDR3 DNA reads TGTGCCAGCAGCTTTGGGGAAGGCAATCAGCCCCAGCATTTT. It codes for CASSFGEGNQPQHF.

This clone was recorded a few times. V is TRBV11-1 and J is TRBJ2-7, with D tentatively TRBD1 or TRBD2 (5 bases each). Germline V gene sequence: CDR1 SGHAT, CDR2 FQDESV (reference sequence). This CDR3 spans 16 amino acids. The V and J ends lost 3 bases and 6 bases respectively, with 21 bases between them. CDR3 sequence: CASSFEIPGPGGEQYF. The CDR3 bases are TGTGCCAGCAGCTTTGAAATCCCGGGACCGGGTGGCGAGCAGTACTTC. The whole variable domain, remainder taken from reference TRBV11-1 and TRBJ2-7, is EAEVAQSPRYKITEKSQAVAFWCDPISGHATLYWYRQILGQGPELLVQFQDESVVDDSQLPKDRFSAERLKGVDSTLKIQPAELGDSAMYLCASSFEIPGPGGEQYFGPGTRLTVT.

The chain is built from TRBV18 and TRBJ1-6; TRBD1 might be the D (5 bases). The CDR3 runs to 13 residues. In germline, CDR1 is KGHSH, CDR2 LQKENI. V lost 4 bases and J lost 10, with 11 bases in between. The CDR3 reads CASSQQGGSPLHF. For the CDR3, the DNA is TGTGCCAGCTCACAGCAGGGAGGGTCACCCCTCCACTTT. The full variable domain, with the rest looked up from reference TRBV18 and TRBJ1-6, is NAGVMQNPRHLVRRRGQEARLRCSPMKGHSHVYWYRQLPEEGLKFMVYLQKENIIDESGMPKERFSAEFPKEGPSILRIQQVVRGDSAAYFCASSQQGGSPLHFGNGTRLTVT.

The chain couples TRBV5-1 to TRBJ2-7, with a weak D call TRBD1 (6 bases). This CDR3 has 14 residues. Germline CDR1 is SGHRS and CDR2 is YFSETQ. Trimming removed 2 bases from V and 2 bases from J, with 11 bases in between. The CDR3 nucleotides are TGCGCCAGCAGCTTCAGGGGCCAAGCCTACGAGCAGTACTTC. Translating it yields CASSFRGQAYEQYF.

This clone was recorded a few times. The chain joins TRBV29-1 to TRBJ2-2, with 8 bases lining up with TRBD1. Germline lookup yields CDR1 SQVTM and CDR2 ANQGSEA. With 7 bases clipped from V and 1 base from J, the junction kept 11 bases outside the gene matches. The CDR3 is 16 residues long. The CDR3 loop is CSALAPGQGNTGELFF. The CDR3 DNA sequence: TGCAGCGCCCTCGCTCCCGGACAGGGGAACACCGGGGAGCTGTTTTTT.

The gene calls are TRBV5-6 and TRBJ2-7; perhaps TRBD2 as D (6 bases). The CDR3 is 15 residues long. The germline V and J ends were trimmed by 5 bases and 2 bases, with 17 bases remaining between them. Germline V gene data show CDR1 as SGHDT and CDR2 as YYEEEE. The CDR3 nucleotides read TGTGCCAGCAGACCCGGCGGGGCAGCAACCTACGAGCAGTACTTC. It yields the protein CASRPGGAATYEQYF.